One sample yielded the 15 T cell receptor beta chains listed below, sequenced in a study of blood T cell repertoires in COVID-19. Data came from immunoSEQ multiplex PCR; TCRdb stores just in-frame clones and leaves some out. The sample records approximately 49,000 clones, around 82% being singletons. Input material: peripheral blood. The receptors derive from a woman in her sixties or seventies with acute or convalescent COVID-19.

V usage is TRBV28 and J usage is TRBJ1-1; 7 bases match TRBD1. Germline trimming cut 5 bases from V and 6 bases from J; bases unmatched to any gene: 12. The CDR3 sequence is 15 residues long. The germline CDR1 and CDR2 sequences are MDHEN and SYDVKM. CDR3 bases: TGTGCCAGCAGTCAACCTCGGGACAGATCGGCTGAAGCTTTCTTT. Protein: CASSQPRDRSAEAFF.

The chain employs TRBV6-5 and TRBJ1-1, with a weak D call TRBD1 (6 bases). The CDR3 consists of 13 residues. Germline CDR1 MNHEY, CDR2 SVGAGI. V was trimmed by 2 bases and J by 4 bases, leaving 8 bases between them. The CDR3 spells CASSYRGGTEAFF. As DNA, the CDR3 is TGTGCCAGCAGTTACCGAGGGGGCACTGAAGCTTTCTTT.

The chain links TRBV5-5 to TRBJ2-2; 9 bases fit TRBD2. The V gene end was trimmed by 1 base and the J gene end by 2 bases; junction bases not matched to a gene: 3. CDR1 and CDR2 (germline): SGHKS, YYEKEE (reference sequence). The CDR3 spans 16 residues. The CDR3: CASSLLSGSNTGELFF. The CDR3, as DNA: TGTGCCAGCAGCTTGCTTAGCGGGAGCAACACCGGGGAGCTGTTTTTT.

This chain joins TRBV10-1 and TRBJ2-1; 8 bases line up with TRBD2. CDR1 is WNHNN, CDR2 SYGVQD, per germline (reference sequence). This CDR3 has 17 residues. V trimming: 6 bases; J trimming: 4 bases; junction bases outside the gene matches: 14. The CDR3 DNA follows: TGCGCCAGCAGGAACCCCGAGGTTGCGGGAGGTTACAATGAGCAGTTCTTC. Amino acid sequence: CASRNPEVAGGYNEQFF.

This rearrangement joins TRBV6-5 to TRBJ1-1, with 12 bases aligning to TRBD1. The CDR3 is made up of 14 amino acids. The trim removed 10 bases at V and 1 base at J, leaving 4 bases unmatched. Germline V gene data show CDR1 as MNHEY and CDR2 as SVGAGI. The DNA for the CDR3 is TGTGCCACCGGGACAGGGGGCCGGAACACTGAAGCTTTCTTT. Its protein product is CATGTGGRNTEAFF.

This clone was observed a handful of times. Here the CDR3 reads CASSLGGDYNEQFF. The CDR3 nucleotides are TGTGCCAGCAGCTTAGGCGGTGACTACAATGAGCAGTTCTTC. V is TRBV11-3 and J is TRBJ2-1; D remains ambiguous. Trimming shortened V by 1 base and J by 3 bases, and 7 bases separated the two germline ends. In germline, CDR1 is SGHNT, CDR2 YENEEA. The CDR3 has 14 amino acids.

J is TRBJ1-1 and V is TRBV11-2, with unresolved D. CDR3 length: 14 amino acids. Trimming cost V 1 base and J 1 base, with 7 bases left between them. Germline lookup yields CDR1 SGHAT and CDR2 FQNNGV. CDR3 in amino acids: CASSLGAGNTEAFF. CDR3 DNA: TGTGCCAGCAGCTTAGGGGCAGGGAACACTGAAGCTTTCTTT.

The chain is built from TRBV7-3 and TRBJ2-3, with 7 bases identical to TRBD2. This CDR3 is built from 13 residues. Germline trimming cut 0 bases from V and 6 bases from J; bases unmatched to any gene: 0. CDR1 and CDR2 (germline): SGHTA, FQGTGA. CDR3 DNA: TGTGCCAGCAGCTTAACTAGCGGGGATACGCAGTATTTT. Residues: CASSLTSGDTQYF. Drawing the rest from reference TRBV7-3 and TRBJ2-3, the complete variable domain is GAGVSQTPSNKVTEKGKYVELRCDPISGHTALYWYRQSLGQGPEFLIYFQGTGAADDSGLPNDRFFAVRPEGSVSTLKIQRTERGDSAVYLCASSLTSGDTQYFGPGTRLTVL.

The chain carries TRBV30 and TRBJ1-5; the match to TRBD1 covers 7 bases. There are 15 residues in the CDR3. CDR1 GTSNPN and CDR2 SVGIG come from the germline V gene (reference sequence). V shed 2 bases and J 0 bases; nucleotides not matched to a gene: 4. This CDR3 reads CAWSPGQTSNQPQHF. The DNA of the CDR3 is TGTGCCTGGAGTCCGGGACAGACTAGCAATCAGCCCCAGCATTTT.

The chain joins TRBV7-8 to TRBJ1-2; maybe TRBD1 (6 bases). Trimming took 5 bases from V and 8 from J, leaving 18 bases between them. CDR1 is SGHVS, CDR2 FQNEAQ, per germline. The CDR3 has 14 residues. CDR3 residues: CASSPGHFPPGYTF. Here the CDR3 DNA reads TGTGCCAGCAGCCCGGGACACTTCCCACCGGGCTACACCTTC.

The rearrangement joins TRBV5-1 to TRBJ2-3; D perhaps matches TRBD2 (5 bases). Germline V lookup: CDR1 SGHRS, CDR2 YFSETQ. The ends were cut back, 6 bases at V and 0 bases at J, with 14 bases in the middle. The CDR3 is 15 amino acids. Written as DNA, the CDR3 is TGCGCCAGCATGTCTGGACTCCTTAGCACAGATACGCAGTATTTT. This gives the protein CASMSGLLSTDTQYF.

Worth noting for this clone: One end of the junction varies from germline; a read error may be responsible. The chain uses TRBV6-5 and TRBJ2-1; 8 bases are a match to TRBD1. This CDR3 is 12 amino acids long. CDR1 is MNHEY, CDR2 SVGAGI, per germline. Written as DNA, the CDR3 is TGTGCCAGCAGTTACTCTGGGACAGGAATGATCTTC. It yields the protein CASSYSGTGMIF.

The chain uses TRBV2 and TRBJ2-7; D possibly corresponds to TRBD1 (5 bases). Trimming left V 6 bases short and J 3 bases short, with 9 bases between. CDR1 and CDR2 from the germline V gene are SNHLY and FYNNEI. The CDR3 loop spans 12 amino acids. The CDR3 DNA reads TGTGCCAGCAGCCCTACAGGCTACGAGCAGTACTTC. Translated, it gives CASSPTGYEQYF. Using reference TRBV2 and TRBJ2-7 for the parts outside the CDR3, the full variable domain is EPEVTQTPSHQVTQMGQEVILRCVPISNHLYFYWYRQILGQKVEFLVSFYNNEISEKSEIFDDQFSVERPDGSNFTLKIRSTKLEDSAMYFCASSPTGYEQYFGPGTRLTVT.

The chain links TRBV15 to TRBJ2-1; TRBD1 agrees at 7 bases. J lost 1 base, V lost 3 bases, and 18 bases had no gene match. This CDR3 contains 20 residues. Germline CDR1 is LNHNV and CDR2 is YYDKDF (reference sequence). The CDR3 nucleotides read TGTGCCACCAGCAGGCCTTATCCCCCCAGACAGGGTGGGTCCTACAATGAGCAGTTCTTC. This translates into CATSRPYPPRQGGSYNEQFF.

The V and J genes are TRBV28 and TRBJ2-3; a weak D match, TRBD2 (5 bases). This CDR3 is built from 15 residues. Trimming pared 6 bases from V and 2 bases from J, leaving 15 bases between. CDR1 and CDR2 from the germline V gene are MDHEN and SYDVKM. The CDR3 is CASSIPPGSTDTQYF. The CDR3 DNA sequence: TGTGCCAGCAGCATTCCCCCGGGGTCCACAGATACGCAGTATTTT.